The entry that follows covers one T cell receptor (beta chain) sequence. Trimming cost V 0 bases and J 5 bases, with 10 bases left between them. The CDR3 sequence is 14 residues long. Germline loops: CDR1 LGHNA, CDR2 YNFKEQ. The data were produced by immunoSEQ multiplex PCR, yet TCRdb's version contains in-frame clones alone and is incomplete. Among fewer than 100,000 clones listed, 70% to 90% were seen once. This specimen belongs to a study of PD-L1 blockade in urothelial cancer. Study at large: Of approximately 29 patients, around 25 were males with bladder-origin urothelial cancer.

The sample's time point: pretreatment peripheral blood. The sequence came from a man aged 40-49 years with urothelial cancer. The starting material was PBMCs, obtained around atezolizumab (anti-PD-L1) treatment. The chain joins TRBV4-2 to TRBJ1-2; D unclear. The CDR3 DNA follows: TGTGCCAGCAGCCAAGACGAGGATAGTTATGGCTACACCTTC. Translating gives CASSQDEDSYGYTF.